These 18 T cell receptor beta chains were sequenced from one sample in a study of cytomegalovirus exposure and HLA in healthy donors. The PCR was carried out with 60 Vbeta primers and 13 Jbeta primers. Data came from immunoSEQ multiplex PCR; TCRdb stores just in-frame clones and leaves some out. This repertoire shows about 160,000 clones, roughly four fifths found once; its top ten account for under 2%. The specimen was PBMCs. The receptors here all came from a young woman in good health and CMV-seronegative.

V is TRBV4-1 and J is TRBJ1-1; 12 nucleotides match TRBD1. There are 17 residues in the CDR3. Germline V CDR1 and CDR2: MGHRA, YSYEKL. V lost 0 bases and J lost 5; bases outside the gene matches: 7. The chain's CDR3 is CASSQEGQGARGTEAFF. CDR3 coding DNA: TGCGCCAGCAGCCAAGAGGGACAGGGGGCGCGCGGGACTGAAGCTTTCTTT.

V usage is TRBV10-1 and J usage is TRBJ2-7; 7 nucleotides align to TRBD1. V shed 2 bases, J shed 0 bases, and the junction held 1 base outside the gene matches. The CDR3 runs to 14 residues. Germline lookup yields CDR1 WNHNN and CDR2 SYGVQD (reference sequence). This chain's CDR3 is CASSEGTASYEQYF. Here the CDR3 DNA reads TGCGCCAGCAGTGAGGGGACAGCCTCCTACGAGCAGTACTTC.

The chain joins TRBV6-6 to TRBJ2-3; a possible D gene is TRBD1 (6 bases). Germline CDR1 reads MNHNY; CDR2 reads SVGAGI (reference sequence). V lost 4 bases to trimming and J lost 4 bases, with 6 bases between them. The CDR3 covers 12 residues. The CDR3 sequence is CASSSGADTQYF. CDR3 sequence (DNA): TGTGCCAGCAGTTCAGGGGCAGATACGCAGTATTTT.

V usage is TRBV6-6 and J usage is TRBJ2-5; TRBD2 might be the D (6 bases). The DNA matches TRBJ2-7 better at its end, which makes the J call doubtful. Germline V gene data show CDR1 as MNHNY and CDR2 as SVGAGI (reference sequence). This CDR3 is built from 14 residues. The CDR3 nucleotides are TGTGCCAGCAGCAAAGGTGTCAGCGGGTACGAGCAGTACTTC. Its translation is CASSKGVSGYEQYF.

This rearrangement joins TRBV13 to TRBJ1-4; 11 bases are a match to TRBD1. The CDR3 consists of 15 residues. With V trimmed by 3 bases and J by 5 bases, 2 bases remained unmatched. Germline V gene data show CDR1 as PRHDT and CDR2 as FYEKMQ (reference sequence). CDR3 bases: TGTGCCAGCAGCTTCGGGACAGGGGGAAATGAAAAACTGTTTTTT. Translation: CASSFGTGGNEKLFF.

This sequence joins TRBV28 and TRBJ2-7; possibly TRBD1 for D (5 bases). Between the trimmed V and J ends, which lost 10 bases and 3 bases, there was a span of 7 bases. The CDR3 totals 10 residues. Germline V gene sequence: CDR1 MDHEN, CDR2 SYDVKM. CDR3 nucleotide sequence: TGTGCCATCGGACACTACGAGCAGTACTTC. It yields the protein CAIGHYEQYF.

The chain uses TRBV6-5 and TRBJ2-7; TRBD1 is a possible D gene (6 bases). Deletions cut 5 bases from V and 6 bases from J, with 17 bases between. The CDR3 runs to 14 residues. The germline V gene encodes CDR1 MNHEY and CDR2 SVGAGI. CDR3 in amino acids: CASSPLDRIVEQYF. Here the CDR3 DNA reads TGTGCCAGCAGTCCGCTAGACAGGATAGTCGAGCAGTACTTC.

This clone was detected once. This rearrangement joins TRBV19 to TRBJ1-5; D unclear. This CDR3 has 13 residues. V gave up 4 bases and J gave up 3 bases, with 7 bases separating them. Germline values: CDR1 LNHDA, CDR2 SQIVND (reference sequence). The chain's CDR3 is CASSKQHNQPQHF. The CDR3 nucleotides read TGTGCCAGTAGTAAACAGCACAATCAGCCCCAGCATTTT.

V usage is TRBV5-6 and J usage is TRBJ2-3; 8 positions agree with TRBD2. CDR3 length equals 16 residues. V lost 0 bases, J lost 1 base, and 4 bases stayed unmatched. Germline V gives CDR1 SGHDT, CDR2 YYEEEE. The CDR3, as DNA: TGTGCCAGCAGCTTGGGGCCAGCGGGAGGCACAGATACGCAGTATTTT. Translated: CASSLGPAGGTDTQYF.

This chain joins TRBV2 and TRBJ2-1, with 13 bases fitting TRBD2. The length of the CDR3 is 15 residues. The junction had 9 bases not matched to a gene; V was cut back by 6 bases and J by 10 bases. Germline V gene lookup returns CDR1 SNHLY and CDR2 FYNNEI. CDR3 sequence (DNA): TGTGCCAGCAGAACCACTAGCGGGAGGGCCGGGGAGCAGTTCTTC. This translates into CASRTTSGRAGEQFF.

V and J are TRBV30 and TRBJ1-5; no reliable D call. The V and J ends lost 2 bases and 0 bases respectively, with 5 bases between them. The CDR3 contains 13 residues. Germline V gene data show CDR1 as GTSNPN and CDR2 as SVGIG (reference sequence). CDR3 region: CAWSSSSNQPQHF. The CDR3 region has the DNA TGTGCCTGGAGTTCCAGTAGCAATCAGCCCCAGCATTTT.

The chain combines TRBV6-5 with TRBJ1-2; TRBD1 is a possible D gene (5 bases). Trimming took 0 bases from V and 7 from J, leaving 9 bases between them. The CDR3 is 13 residues long. Germline CDR1 is MNHEY and CDR2 is SVGAGI. The CDR3: CASSYSQVGGYTF. DNA of the CDR3: TGTGCCAGCAGTTACTCACAGGTCGGTGGCTACACCTTC.

The chain uses TRBV6-5 and TRBJ1-1; TRBD1 aligns across 8 bases. Trimming at V came to 7 bases and at J to 3 bases, leaving 7 bases not matched to a gene. The CDR3 is 14 residues long. CDR1 MNHEY and CDR2 SVGAGI come from the germline V gene. CDR3 DNA sequence: TGTGCCAGCACCCTGACAGGGGTTTACACTGAAGCTTTCTTT. As protein: CASTLTGVYTEAFF.

The gene calls are TRBV19 and TRBJ1-4; 8 bases match TRBD1. CDR1 is LNHDA, CDR2 SQIVND, per germline (reference sequence). CDR3 length equals 15 residues. V shed 7 bases, J shed 7 bases, and the junction held 11 bases outside the gene matches. The CDR3 reads CASTLTGTGSEKLFF. In DNA, the CDR3 is TGTGCCAGTACCCTCACCGGGACAGGTTCTGAAAAACTGTTTTTT.

This chain uses TRBV19 with TRBJ1-5; possible D gene TRBD1, 6 bases. The CDR3 loop spans 13 amino acids. V shed 8 bases and J shed 5 bases, with 13 bases lying between them. Germline CDR1 reads LNHDA; CDR2 reads SQIVND (reference sequence). DNA of the CDR3: TGTGCCAGTTGTTGGGGGCTCCATCAGCCCCAGCATTTT. Translated: CASCWGLHQPQHF.

The V gene is TRBV6-5, the J gene TRBJ1-1, with 8 bases lining up with TRBD1. Germline V lookup: CDR1 MNHEY, CDR2 SVGAGI. Trimming removed 10 bases from V and 4 bases from J; junction bases left unmatched: 8. The CDR3 length is 13 residues. This CDR3 is CATRQGTGTEAFF. CDR3 coding DNA: TGTGCCACCCGACAGGGGACGGGCACTGAAGCTTTCTTT.

The rearrangement uses TRBV7-9 and TRBJ2-7; TRBD2 agrees at 7 bases. V lost 6 bases and J lost 1; bases outside the gene matches: 6. CDR3 size: 14 residues. Germline-derived CDR1 and CDR2 are SEHNR and FQNEAQ (reference sequence). CDR3 coding DNA: TGTGCCAGCAGTTATAGCGGGTTGTCCTACGAGCAGTACTTC. Encoded protein: CASSYSGLSYEQYF.

This clone was picked up one time. The rearrangement joins TRBV7-9 to TRBJ2-1, with TRBD2 matching over 12 bases. The CDR3 contains 14 residues. With 3 bases clipped from V and 12 bases from J, the junction kept 6 bases outside the gene matches. Germline V gene data show CDR1 as SEHNR and CDR2 as FQNEAQ (reference sequence). DNA of the CDR3: TGTGCCAGCAGCTTCGAGACTAGCGGGAGAGGGCAGTTCTTC. It encodes CASSFETSGRGQFF.